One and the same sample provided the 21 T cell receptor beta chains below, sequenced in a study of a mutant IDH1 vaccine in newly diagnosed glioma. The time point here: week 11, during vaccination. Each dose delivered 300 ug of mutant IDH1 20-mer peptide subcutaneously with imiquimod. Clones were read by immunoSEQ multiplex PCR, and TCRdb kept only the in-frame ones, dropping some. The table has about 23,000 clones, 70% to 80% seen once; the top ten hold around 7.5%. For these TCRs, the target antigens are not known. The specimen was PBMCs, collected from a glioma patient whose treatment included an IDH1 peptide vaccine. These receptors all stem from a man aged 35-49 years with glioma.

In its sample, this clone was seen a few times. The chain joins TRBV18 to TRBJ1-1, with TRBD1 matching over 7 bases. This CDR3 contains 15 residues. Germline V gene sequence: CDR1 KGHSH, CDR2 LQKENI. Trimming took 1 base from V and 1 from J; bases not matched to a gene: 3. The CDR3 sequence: CASSPRDSQNTEAFF. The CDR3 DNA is TGTGCCAGCTCACCACGGGACAGCCAGAACACTGAAGCTTTCTTT. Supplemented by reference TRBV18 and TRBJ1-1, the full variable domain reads NAGVMQNPRHLVRRRGQEARLRCSPMKGHSHVYWYRQLPEEGLKFMVYLQKENIIDESGMPKERFSAEFPKEGPSILRIQQVVRGDSAAYFCASSPRDSQNTEAFFGQGTRLTVV.

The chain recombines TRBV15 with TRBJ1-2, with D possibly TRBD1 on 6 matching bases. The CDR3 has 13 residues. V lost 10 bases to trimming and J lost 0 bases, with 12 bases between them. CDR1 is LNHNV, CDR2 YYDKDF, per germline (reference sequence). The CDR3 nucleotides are TGTGCCATCTCACAGGGATCTAACTATGGCTACACCTTC. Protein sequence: CAISQGSNYGYTF.

CDR3: CASSGGWEGETQYF. CDR3 nucleotides: TGTGCCAGCAGTGGTGGATGGGAGGGAGAGACCCAGTACTTC. The genes are TRBV2 and TRBJ2-5; 7 nucleotides match TRBD2. Looked up from germline, CDR1 is SNHLY and CDR2 is FYNNEI. The CDR3 runs 14 residues. V shed 4 bases, J shed 4 bases, and the junction held 6 bases outside the gene matches.

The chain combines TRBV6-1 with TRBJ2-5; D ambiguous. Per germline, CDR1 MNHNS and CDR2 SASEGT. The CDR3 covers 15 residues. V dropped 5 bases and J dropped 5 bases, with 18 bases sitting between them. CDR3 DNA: TGTGCCAGCAGTTCGCGCCTACAGCCTCCGGAGACCCAGTACTTC. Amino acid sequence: CASSSRLQPPETQYF.

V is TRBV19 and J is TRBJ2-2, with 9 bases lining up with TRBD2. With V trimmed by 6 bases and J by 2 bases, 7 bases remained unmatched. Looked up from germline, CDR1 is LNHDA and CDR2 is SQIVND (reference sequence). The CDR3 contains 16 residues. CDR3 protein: CASRLGLAPNTGELFF. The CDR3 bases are TGTGCCAGTAGACTTGGACTAGCGCCAAACACCGGGGAGCTGTTTTTT.

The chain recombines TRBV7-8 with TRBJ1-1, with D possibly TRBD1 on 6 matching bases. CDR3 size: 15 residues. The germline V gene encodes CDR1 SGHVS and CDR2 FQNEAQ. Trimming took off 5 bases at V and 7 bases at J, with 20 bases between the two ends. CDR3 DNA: TGTGCCAGCAGCGGTGGGGGGGGACACATTCTTGAAGCTTTCTTT. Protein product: CASSGGGGHILEAFF.

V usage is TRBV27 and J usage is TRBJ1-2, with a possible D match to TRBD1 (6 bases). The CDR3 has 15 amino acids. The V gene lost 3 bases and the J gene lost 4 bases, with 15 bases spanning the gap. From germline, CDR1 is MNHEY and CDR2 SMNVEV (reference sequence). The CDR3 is CASSFSPGTLYGYTF. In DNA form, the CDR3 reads TGTGCCAGCAGTTTCTCTCCCGGGACACTCTATGGCTACACCTTC.

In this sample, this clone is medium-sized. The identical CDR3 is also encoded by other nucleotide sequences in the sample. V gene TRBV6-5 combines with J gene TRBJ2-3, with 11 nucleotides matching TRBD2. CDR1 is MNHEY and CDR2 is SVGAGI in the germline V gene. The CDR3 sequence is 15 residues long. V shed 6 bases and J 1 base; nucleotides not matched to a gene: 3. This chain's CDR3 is CASRSGLAGTDTQYF. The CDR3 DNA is TGTGCCAGCAGATCGGGACTAGCGGGCACAGATACGCAGTATTTT.

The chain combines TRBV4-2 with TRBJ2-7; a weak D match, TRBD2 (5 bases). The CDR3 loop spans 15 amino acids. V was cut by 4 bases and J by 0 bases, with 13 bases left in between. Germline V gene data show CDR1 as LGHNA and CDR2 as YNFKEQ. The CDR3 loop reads CASSLARADSYEQYF. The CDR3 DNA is TGTGCCAGCAGCCTAGCTCGAGCGGACTCCTACGAGCAGTACTTC.

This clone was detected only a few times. In DNA form, the CDR3 reads TGCGCCAGCAGCTTAAGCATCCTAGGGTATGGCTACACCTTC. Its protein is CASSLSILGYGYTF. The chain combines TRBV5-1 with TRBJ1-2, with D uncertain. Germline V gene sequence: CDR1 SGHRS, CDR2 YFSETQ. Trimming pared 2 bases from V and 5 bases from J, leaving 13 bases between. The CDR3 loop spans 14 amino acids.

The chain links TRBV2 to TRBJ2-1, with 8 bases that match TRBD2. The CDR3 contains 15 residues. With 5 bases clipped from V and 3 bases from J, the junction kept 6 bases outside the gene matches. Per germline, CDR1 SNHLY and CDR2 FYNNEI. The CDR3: CASSTPGTSYNEQFF. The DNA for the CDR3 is TGTGCCAGCAGTACTCCGGGGACTAGCTACAATGAGCAGTTCTTC. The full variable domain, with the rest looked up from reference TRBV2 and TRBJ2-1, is EPEVTQTPSHQVTQMGQEVILRCVPISNHLYFYWYRQILGQKVEFLVSFYNNEISEKSEIFDDQFSVERPDGSNFTLKIRSTKLEDSAMYFCASSTPGTSYNEQFFGPGTRLTVL.

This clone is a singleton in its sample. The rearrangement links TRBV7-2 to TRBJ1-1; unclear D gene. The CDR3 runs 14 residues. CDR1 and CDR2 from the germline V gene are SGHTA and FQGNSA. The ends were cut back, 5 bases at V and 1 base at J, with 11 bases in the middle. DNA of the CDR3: TGTGCCAGCAGCGAGTTTTGGGGGAACACTGAAGCTTTCTTT. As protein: CASSEFWGNTEAFF. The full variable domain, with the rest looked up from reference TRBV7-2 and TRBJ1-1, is GAGVSQSPSNKVTEKGKDVELRCDPISGHTALYWYRQSLGQGLEFLIYFQGNSAPDKSGLPSDRFSAERTGGSVSTLTIQRTQQEDSAVYLCASSEFWGNTEAFFGQGTRLTVV.

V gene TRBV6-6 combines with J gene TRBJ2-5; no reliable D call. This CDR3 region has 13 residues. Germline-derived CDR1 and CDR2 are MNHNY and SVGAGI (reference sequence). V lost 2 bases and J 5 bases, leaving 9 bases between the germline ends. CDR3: CASSYGFGETQYF. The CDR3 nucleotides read TGTGCCAGCAGTTACGGGTTCGGGGAGACCCAGTACTTC.

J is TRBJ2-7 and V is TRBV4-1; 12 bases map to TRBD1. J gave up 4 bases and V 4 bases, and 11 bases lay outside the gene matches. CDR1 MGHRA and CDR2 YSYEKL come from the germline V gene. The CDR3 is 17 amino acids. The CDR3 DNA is TGCGCCAGCAGCCCAGCTCCCGTGGGACAGGGGGCGTACGAGCAGTACTTC. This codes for CASSPAPVGQGAYEQYF.

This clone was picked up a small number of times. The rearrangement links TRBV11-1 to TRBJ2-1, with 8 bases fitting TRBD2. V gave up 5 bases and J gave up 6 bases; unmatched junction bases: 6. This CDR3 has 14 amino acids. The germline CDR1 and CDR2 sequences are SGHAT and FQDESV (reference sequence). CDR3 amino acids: CASSRSGLANEQFF. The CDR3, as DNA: TGTGCCAGCAGCCGAAGTGGACTAGCCAATGAGCAGTTCTTC.

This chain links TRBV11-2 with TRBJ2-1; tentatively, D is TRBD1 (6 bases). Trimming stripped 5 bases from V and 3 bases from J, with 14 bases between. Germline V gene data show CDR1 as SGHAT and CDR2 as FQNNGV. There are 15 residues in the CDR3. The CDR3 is CASSLTSDSYNEQFF. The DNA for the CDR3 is TGTGCCAGCAGCCTAACGTCGGACAGCTACAATGAGCAGTTCTTC.

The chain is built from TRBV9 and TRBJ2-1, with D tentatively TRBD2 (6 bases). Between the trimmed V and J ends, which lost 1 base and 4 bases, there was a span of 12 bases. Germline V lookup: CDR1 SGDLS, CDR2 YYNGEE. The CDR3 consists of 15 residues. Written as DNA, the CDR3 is TGTGCCAGCAGCGTAAGTTTGCGGGATTACAATGAGCAGTTCTTC. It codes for CASSVSLRDYNEQFF.

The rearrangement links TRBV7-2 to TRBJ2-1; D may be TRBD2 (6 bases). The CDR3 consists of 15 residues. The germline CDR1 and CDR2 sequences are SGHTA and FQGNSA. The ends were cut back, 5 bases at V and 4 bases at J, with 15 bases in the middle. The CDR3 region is CASSDVAGQYNEQFF. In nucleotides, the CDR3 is TGTGCCAGCAGCGATGTGGCGGGGCAATACAATGAGCAGTTCTTC.

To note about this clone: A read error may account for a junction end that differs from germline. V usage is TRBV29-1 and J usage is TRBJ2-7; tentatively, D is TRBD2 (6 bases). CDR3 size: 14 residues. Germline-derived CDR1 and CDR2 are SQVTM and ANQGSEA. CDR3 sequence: CSVVVTGASNEQYF. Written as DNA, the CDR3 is TGCAGCGTTGTTGTTACGGGAGCCTCCAACGAGCAGTACTTC.

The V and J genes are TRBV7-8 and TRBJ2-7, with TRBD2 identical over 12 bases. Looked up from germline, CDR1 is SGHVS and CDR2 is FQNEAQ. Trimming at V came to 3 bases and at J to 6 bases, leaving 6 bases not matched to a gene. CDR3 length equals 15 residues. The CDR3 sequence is CASSFALAGGPEQYV. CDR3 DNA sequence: TGTGCCAGCAGCTTCGCTCTAGCGGGAGGGCCCGAGCAGTACGTC.

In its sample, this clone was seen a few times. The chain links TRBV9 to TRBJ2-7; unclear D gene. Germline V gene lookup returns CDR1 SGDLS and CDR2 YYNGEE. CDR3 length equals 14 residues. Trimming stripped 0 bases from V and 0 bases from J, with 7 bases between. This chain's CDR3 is CASSVGVSSYEQYF. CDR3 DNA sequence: TGTGCCAGCAGCGTAGGTGTCAGCTCCTACGAGCAGTACTTC.